This T cell receptor (beta chain) was identified during a study of T cell repertoires in cytomegalovirus infection. The wider study: CMV infection plus the matching HLA type was flagged by public TCR beta signatures.

TCRdb analysed the reads with MiXCR anew, one entry per CDR3 protein. This sample yields 900,000 to 950,000 distinct CDR3 sequences, of which more than 25% are seen a single time; over 11% belongs to the top ten. Trimming took 6 bases from V and 7 from J; bases not matched to a gene: 11. The CDR3 runs to 15 residues. Concerning this clonotype itself: Its specificity is not known.

The sequence derives from a human donor in good health (CMV status not recorded). Some clones in this sample may be carry-over from other donors' samples. This sequence joins TRBV12-3 or TRBV12-4 and TRBJ2-2; 7 bases are shared with TRBD2. Here the sequenced sample was cultured CD8+ T cells from PBMCs, taken from culture after CMV antigen stimulation. The CDR3 coding sequence is TGTGCCAGCAGCCCCGGTGGGACTAAAGGCGGGGAGCTGTTTTTT. Translated: CASSPGGTKGGELFF.